Below, 20 T cell receptor beta chains from the same sample are listed, as sequenced in a study of CXCR3-negative and CXCR3-positive naive CD8 T cells (dated by TCRdb to between 2018 and 2021). Broader findings and caveats from the paper: Compared with CXCR3-negative naive cells, CXCR3-positive naive cells had TRB CDR3s with higher hydrophobicity (lower Kidera factor 4), lower energy, and higher strength and volume indices.

Sequencing relied on a NextSeq 550. The Human TCR Profiling Kit (MiLaboratory) was used to prepare UMI-labeled 5' RACE TRB cDNA libraries. TCRdb reprocessed the reads and lists each CDR3 protein sequence as a single entry, with no DNA. The sample's table covers approximately 100,000 distinct CDR3 sequences. The ten biggest clones cover 0.36% of the sample. Their recognized antigens are unknown. The specimen sequenced was naive CXCR3+ CD8+ T cells from blood. In the paper's terms, the cell subset or site label means: CD45RO-CCR7+CD27+CD95- naive CD8+ T cells expressing CXCR3 (TNR3+). All receptors derive from a human donor in good health. Some clones in this sample may be carry-over from other donors' samples.

The chain couples TRBV9 to TRBJ2-6. Germline loops: CDR1 SGDLS, CDR2 YYNGEE. The CDR3 is 15 amino acids. CDR3 in amino acids: CASTTTLSGANVLTF.

The CDR3 region is CASSPLGSYEQYF. J is TRBJ2-7 and V is TRBV7-9; TCRdb outputs TRBD1, but without DNA this stays unchecked. The V gene's germline CDR1 is SEHNR and CDR2 FQNEAQ (reference sequence). This CDR3 spans 13 amino acids. The variable domain in full, completed from reference TRBV7-9 and TRBJ2-7, reads DTGVSQNPRHKITKRGQNVTFRCDPISEHNRLYWYRQTLGQGPEFLTYFQNEAQLEKSRLLSDRFSAERPKGSFSTLEIQRTEQGDSAMYLCASSPLGSYEQYFGPGTRLTVT.

This chain links TRBV12-3 or TRBV12-4 with TRBJ2-3; the D call of TRBD2 rests on TCRdb alone, since no DNA is present to check it. The CDR3 totals 14 residues. CDR3 in amino acids: CASNVRGGPDTQYF.

V usage is TRBV28 and J usage is TRBJ2-5; TCRdb indicates TRBD2, and absent DNA this call remains unverified. Germline-derived CDR1 and CDR2 are MDHEN and SYDVKM. CDR3 length equals 15 residues. CDR3: CASSLGASGSETQYF.

The chain joins TRBV7-9 to TRBJ1-2; TCRdb's D call of TRBD1 is untestable without DNA. This CDR3 region has 15 residues. Germline V CDR1 and CDR2: SEHNR, FQNEAQ (reference sequence). The chain's CDR3 is CAISRPYAENYGYTF. The variable domain in full, with the rest retrieved from reference TRBV7-9 and TRBJ1-2, is DTGVSQNPRHKITKRGQNVTFRCDPISEHNRLYWYRQTLGQGPEFLTYFQNEAQLEKSRLLSDRFSAERPKGSFSTLEIQRTEQGDSAMYLCAISRPYAENYGYTFGSGTRLTVV.

The chain couples TRBV7-8 to TRBJ2-2; TCRdb's D call, TRBD2, is unchecked because there is no DNA. Germline CDR1 and CDR2: SGHVS and FQNEAQ. This CDR3 is 16 amino acids long. CDR3 protein: CASSLGGGFDTGELFF.

This sequence joins TRBV28 and TRBJ2-5; TCRdb gives TRBD2 as the D gene, but with no DNA this cannot be confirmed. This CDR3 has 16 residues. CDR1 and CDR2 (germline): MDHEN, SYDVKM. The CDR3 here is CASSFVAGGLQETQYF.

This chain links TRBV28 with TRBJ2-1; the D gene TCRdb calls, TRBD1, cannot be checked with no DNA. This CDR3 spans 20 amino acids. From germline, CDR1 is MDHEN and CDR2 SYDVKM. The CDR3 region is CASSTRDRGREAPLYNEQFF.

The chain combines TRBV6-1 with TRBJ2-1. Germline V gives CDR1 MNHNS, CDR2 SASEGT. This CDR3 has 12 amino acids. CDR3 region: CASSGFFNEQFF.

V usage is TRBV12-3 or TRBV12-4 and J usage is TRBJ2-5; TCRdb indicates TRBD1, and absent DNA this call remains unverified. The CDR3 is made up of 16 amino acids. CDR3: CASSLGGSPNQETQYF.

J is TRBJ1-1 and V is TRBV10-2; TCRdb proposes TRBD1, but this gene call is untestable without DNA. From germline, CDR1 is WSHSY and CDR2 SAAADI. This CDR3 is built from 13 residues. The CDR3 sequence is CASKVGGGTEAFF.

The chain has TRBV28 and TRBJ1-2; as DNA is missing, the TRBD1 call by TCRdb cannot be tested. Looked up from germline, CDR1 is MDHEN and CDR2 is SYDVKM. This CDR3 has 19 residues. The CDR3 loop is CASSSGGVTGTGPIYGYTF.

The V gene is TRBV7-6, the J gene TRBJ2-5; TCRdb returns TRBD1, unconfirmable since there is no DNA. The germline V gene encodes CDR1 SGHVS and CDR2 FNYEAQ. This CDR3 has 16 amino acids. The CDR3: CASSPRRTGSQETQYF.

The chain recombines TRBV6-2 or TRBV6-3 with TRBJ2-7. Germline V CDR1 and CDR2: MNHEY, SVGEGT. The CDR3 consists of 15 residues. This CDR3 reads CASSPRGTDLFGGYF.

This rearrangement joins TRBV4-1 to TRBJ2-7; TCRdb's D gene call, TRBD2, goes unchecked for lack of DNA. Germline V gives CDR1 MGHRA, CDR2 YSYEKL. This CDR3 region has 15 residues. The CDR3 spells CASSRDRLEAGEQYF.

The chain has TRBV20-1 and TRBJ2-1; lacking DNA, the TRBD2 call made by TCRdb goes unchecked. This CDR3 has 14 residues. CDR1 is DFQATT and CDR2 is SNEGSKA in the germline V gene (reference sequence). CDR3 residues: CSARTSGDYNEQFF.

The gene calls are TRBV7-3 and TRBJ2-1; the D call from TCRdb, TRBD1, cannot be confirmed without DNA. Germline values: CDR1 SGHTA, CDR2 FQGTGA. This CDR3 is built from 15 residues. The chain's CDR3 is CASSSRDTQYNEQFF.

This sequence joins TRBV7-9 and TRBJ2-7. CDR1 and CDR2 (germline): SEHNR, FQNEAQ (reference sequence). This CDR3 region has 13 residues. CDR3 amino acids: CASSLYGAYEQYF.

The J gene is TRBJ2-1, the V gene TRBV19; the TCRdb D gene call, TRBD1, has no DNA to confirm it. Germline values: CDR1 LNHDA, CDR2 SQIVND (reference sequence). The CDR3 spans 14 residues. CDR3 sequence reads: CASSWDTPGNEQFF.

The rearrangement joins TRBV4-3 to TRBJ2-1. Looked up from germline, CDR1 is LGHNA and CDR2 is YSLEER. The CDR3 is 18 residues long. Here the CDR3 reads CASSQGRNTVLRDNEQFF.